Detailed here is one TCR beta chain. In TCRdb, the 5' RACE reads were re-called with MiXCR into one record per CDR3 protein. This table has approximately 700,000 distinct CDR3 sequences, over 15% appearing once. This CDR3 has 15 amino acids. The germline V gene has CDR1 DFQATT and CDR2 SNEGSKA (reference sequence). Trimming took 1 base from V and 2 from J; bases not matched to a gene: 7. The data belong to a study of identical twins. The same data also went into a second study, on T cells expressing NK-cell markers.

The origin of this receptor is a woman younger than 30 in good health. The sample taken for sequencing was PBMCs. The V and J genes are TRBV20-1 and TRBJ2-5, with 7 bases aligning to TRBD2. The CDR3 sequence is CSARVPLSGQETQYF. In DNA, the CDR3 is TGCAGTGCTAGAGTCCCTCTTAGCGGGCAAGAGACCCAGTACTTC.